This TCR beta chain came from a study of blood T cells in healthy people across ages. The study, taken as a whole, reports: Estimates based on one million T cells were treated as lower bounds. Long-lived and aged donors differed, with more naive CD4+ cells and higher diversity in the long-lived.

Trimming took 10 bases from V and 0 from J, leaving 25 bases between them. The germline gives CDR1 MNHEY, CDR2 SMNVEV (reference sequence). CDR3 size: 18 residues. In regard to this clonotype: Its antigen is currently unknown.

At least 6 million PBMCs were isolated per sample. Using a J-beta primer mix together with a sample-barcoded 5' primer, a second PCR was run for about 7 to 12 cycles. Researchers report that a template-switch adaptor with 12 random nucleotides tagged each cDNA molecule. TCRdb redid the calling of the 5' RACE reads with MiXCR, one entry per CDR3 protein. The data contain about 1.4 million distinct CDR3 sequences, 59% of them singletons. The sequence derives from a man in his late teens or twenties in good health. The sequenced material came from blood. The V call is TRBV27, the J call TRBJ2-1, with D perhaps matching TRBD2 (6 bases). The CDR3 spells CATNGDSWSPGSYNEQFF. In DNA, the CDR3 is TGTGCCACCAACGGGGACTCCTGGTCTCCAGGCTCCTACAATGAGCAGTTCTTC.